The 27 T cell receptor beta chains below come from one sample, sequenced in a study of blood T cell repertoires in COVID-19. Clones were read by immunoSEQ multiplex PCR, and TCRdb kept only the in-frame ones, dropping some. The sample has some 48,000 clones, 80% to 85% seen once. The sample was peripheral blood. Receptors originate from a human donor with acute or convalescent COVID-19. The donor label of this sample is uncertain.

The J gene is TRBJ1-4, the V gene TRBV4-3, with a weak D call TRBD1 (5 bases). The CDR3 totals 13 residues. From germline, CDR1 is LGHNA and CDR2 YSLEER. V lost 3 bases and J lost 5, with 7 bases in between. The CDR3 DNA reads as TGCGCCAGCAGCCAGGACATCAATGAAAAACTGTTTTTT. Translation gives CASSQDINEKLFF.

The gene calls are TRBV30 and TRBJ1-5; D ambiguous. Germline V gene lookup returns CDR1 GTSNPN and CDR2 SVGIG (reference sequence). This CDR3 is built from 16 residues. Between the trimmed V and J ends, which lost 4 bases and 5 bases, there was a span of 21 bases. CDR3 loop: CAWTTRTDGGDQPQHF. CDR3 DNA: TGTGCCTGGACCACAAGGACGGACGGAGGAGATCAGCCCCAGCATTTT. Full variable domain (rest looked up from reference TRBV30 and TRBJ1-5): SQTIHQWPATLVQPVGSPLSLECTVEGTSNPNLYWYRQAAGRGLQLLFYSVGIGQISSEVPQNLSASRPQDRQFILSSKKLLLSDSGFYLCAWTTRTDGGDQPQHFGDGTRLSIL.

This clone appeared a single time. The J gene is TRBJ1-5, the V gene TRBV9, with D possibly being TRBD1 (5 bases). With 7 bases removed from V and 6 bases from J, the gap between germline ends came to 17 bases. Looked up from germline, CDR1 is SGDLS and CDR2 is YYNGEE. The CDR3 runs to 14 residues. The CDR3 bases are TGTGCCAGCTCGGGGGGATCGATCGGTCAGCCCCAGCATTTT. It yields the protein CASSGGSIGQPQHF. The full variable domain, its missing parts supplied by reference TRBV9 and TRBJ1-5, is DSGVTQTPKHLITATGQRVTLRCSPRSGDLSVYWYQQSLDQGLQFLIQYYNGEERAKGNILERFSAQQFPDLHSELNLSSLELGDSALYFCASSGGSIGQPQHFGDGTRLSIL.

The chain uses TRBV19 and TRBJ1-2, with 10 bases lining up with TRBD1. The CDR3 extends over 14 amino acids. The germline gives CDR1 LNHDA, CDR2 SQIVND (reference sequence). The junction had 12 bases not matched to a gene; V was cut back by 9 bases and J by 8 bases. This CDR3 is CASGGGQGFRGYTF. The DNA for the CDR3 is TGTGCCAGCGGGGGGGGACAGGGGTTTCGAGGCTACACCTTC. The full variable domain, its missing parts supplied by reference TRBV19 and TRBJ1-2, is DGGITQSPKYLFRKEGQNVTLSCEQNLNHDAMYWYRQDPGQGLRLIYYSQIVNDFQKGDIAEGYSVSREKKESFPLTVTSAQKNPTAFYLCASGGGQGFRGYTFGSGTRLTVV.

This clone was observed a few times. The chain is built from TRBV2 and TRBJ2-1; 7 bases line up with TRBD2. The CDR3 runs 14 residues. The trim removed 3 bases at V and 4 bases at J, leaving 3 bases unmatched. Germline V CDR1 and CDR2: SNHLY, FYNNEI. The CDR3 coding sequence is TGTGCCAGCAGTGAGGGCGGGGGATACAATGAGCAGTTCTTC. Its translation is CASSEGGGYNEQFF.

The V gene is TRBV29-1, the J gene TRBJ1-2; D gene uncertain. The CDR3 has 14 residues. Germline V gene sequence: CDR1 SQVTM, CDR2 ANQGSEA. Trimming shortened V by 3 bases and J by 4 bases, and 15 bases separated the two germline ends. The CDR3 sequence: CSVEAGNVGYGYTF. The CDR3 region has the DNA TGCAGCGTTGAGGCGGGGAATGTGGGCTATGGCTACACCTTC.

This clone was seen only a few times. The chain employs TRBV5-1 and TRBJ2-2; D is perhaps TRBD2 (6 bases). CDR3 size: 16 residues. Germline CDR1 is SGHRS and CDR2 is YFSETQ. Trimming cost V 3 bases and J 2 bases, with 14 bases left between them. The CDR3 DNA follows: TGCGCCAGCAGCTCAGGGACTTCTTCAAACACCGGGGAGCTGTTTTTT. The encoded protein is CASSSGTSSNTGELFF.

This chain uses TRBV3-1 (or the pseudogene TRBV3-2) with TRBJ2-3, with TRBD2 matching over 7 bases. Germline CDR1 reads LGHDT; CDR2 reads YNNKEL (reference sequence). With V trimmed by 2 bases and J by 5 bases, 13 bases remained unmatched. This CDR3 has 17 residues. The chain's CDR3 is CASSQSYTLGGRDTQYF. The CDR3 nucleotides read TGTGCCAGCAGCCAATCTTATACTCTCGGGGGGAGAGATACGCAGTATTTT.

The rearrangement links TRBV6-5 to TRBJ1-1, with TRBD1 matching 9 bases. Germline CDR1 MNHEY, CDR2 SVGAGI. V lost 6 bases and J lost 5; bases outside the gene matches: 7. CDR3 length equals 14 residues. The CDR3 region is CASRWTGVATEAFF. CDR3 in DNA: TGTGCCAGCAGGTGGACAGGGGTGGCTACTGAAGCTTTCTTT.

This chain uses TRBV29-1 with TRBJ1-2; 7 nucleotides line up with TRBD1. Germline values: CDR1 SQVTM, CDR2 ANQGSEA. This CDR3 has 15 residues. The junction had 11 bases not matched to a gene; V was cut back by 3 bases and J by 4 bases. This chain's CDR3 is CSVEAIQDRSYGYTF. CDR3 in DNA: TGCAGCGTTGAGGCTATTCAGGACAGGTCCTATGGCTACACCTTC.

The chain couples TRBV4-1 to TRBJ2-1, with D possibly matching TRBD2 (6 bases). CDR1 and CDR2 (germline): MGHRA, YSYEKL. The V end was cut by 4 bases, the J end by 0 bases, with 13 bases between. The CDR3 spans 16 residues. The DNA for the CDR3 is TGCGCCAGCAGCCCAGGACGGGAGAGCTCCTACAATGAGCAGTTCTTC. It specifies CASSPGRESSYNEQFF.

The chain couples TRBV18 to TRBJ1-1; 9 bases fit TRBD1. Germline loops: CDR1 KGHSH, CDR2 LQKENI. The CDR3 covers 19 residues. V shed 5 bases, J shed 0 bases, and the junction held 16 bases outside the gene matches. CDR3 nucleotides: TGTGCCAGCTCAGGTAGCAACAGGGGGCTTTCGAGGATGAACACTGAAGCTTTCTTT. This encodes CASSGSNRGLSRMNTEAFF.

This chain links TRBV7-8 with TRBJ2-3, with 8 bases aligning to TRBD2. Germline V gene lookup returns CDR1 SGHVS and CDR2 FQNEAQ. The CDR3 is made up of 15 amino acids. After removal of 2 bases from V and 1 base from J, the junction contained 2 bases not matched to a gene. The DNA for the CDR3 is TGTGCCAGCAGCTTAAAACTAGCGGGCACAGATACGCAGTATTTT. Translating it yields CASSLKLAGTDTQYF. The full variable domain, rest sourced from reference TRBV7-8 and TRBJ2-3, is GAGVSQSPRYKVAKRGQDVALRCDPISGHVSLFWYQQALGQGPEFLTYFQNEAQLDKSGLPSDRFFAERPEGSVSTLKIQRTQQEDSAVYLCASSLKLAGTDTQYFGPGTRLTVL.

The J gene is TRBJ2-7, the V gene TRBV11-3; D call uncertain. This CDR3 has 13 residues. V lost 2 bases to trimming and J lost 6 bases, with 11 bases between them. CDR1 is SGHNT, CDR2 YENEEA, per germline. The CDR3 coding sequence is TGTGCCAGCAGCTTATTCGCGGCGAGCGAGCAGTACTTC. Its protein is CASSLFAASEQYF.

The chain has TRBV27 and TRBJ2-5; maybe TRBD1 (6 bases). Trimming removed 4 bases from V and 4 bases from J, with 19 bases in between. Germline V gene data show CDR1 as MNHEY and CDR2 as SMNVEV (reference sequence). The CDR3 contains 16 residues. The CDR3 DNA sequence: TGTGCCAGCAGTTCCTCAGGGGCCCGAGGTAGAGAGACCCAGTACTTC. This codes for CASSSSGARGRETQYF.

This chain connects TRBV11-2 to TRBJ2-1; D remains unclear. Germline CDR1 reads SGHAT; CDR2 reads FQNNGV. The CDR3 runs to 12 residues. The germline V and J ends were trimmed by 1 base and 7 bases, with 5 bases remaining between them. As DNA, the CDR3 is TGTGCCAGCAGCTTAGTCAGGAATGAGCAGTTCTTC. This encodes CASSLVRNEQFF.

J is TRBJ1-2 and V is TRBV28; tentatively, D is TRBD1 (6 bases). The V and J ends lost 3 bases and 0 bases respectively, with 20 bases between them. The CDR3 consists of 18 residues. Per germline, CDR1 MDHEN and CDR2 SYDVKM. The CDR3 spells CASSLVGGTGKPNYGYTF. In nucleotides, the CDR3 is TGTGCCAGCAGTTTGGTCGGTGGTACAGGGAAGCCTAACTATGGCTACACCTTC.

The chain employs TRBV7-9 and TRBJ2-7; possible D gene TRBD2, 5 bases. From germline, CDR1 is SEHNR and CDR2 FQNEAQ (reference sequence). The CDR3 covers 12 residues. V was pared by 4 bases and J by 10 bases, with 14 bases between. The CDR3 DNA reads TGTGCCAGCAGCTCCGGACTGCTGTCTCAGTACTTC. Residues: CASSSGLLSQYF.

The chain carries TRBV6-5 and TRBJ1-2, with D possibly TRBD1 on 5 matching bases. Trimming shortened V by 8 bases and J by 5 bases, and 15 bases separated the two germline ends. Germline assignment: CDR1 MNHEY and CDR2 SVGAGI. This CDR3 spans 13 amino acids. The CDR3 nucleotides are TGTGCCAGCCAGGGAACTAGCTTTTATGGCTACACCTTC. Amino acids: CASQGTSFYGYTF.

The chain uses TRBV7-7 and TRBJ1-1, with a tentative D call TRBD1 (5 bases). V dropped 4 bases and J dropped 4 bases, with 10 bases sitting between them. This CDR3 contains 13 residues. Germline V gene lookup returns CDR1 SSHAT and CDR2 FNYEAQ (reference sequence). The chain's CDR3 is CASSYRQSTEAFF. CDR3 nucleotide sequence: TGTGCCAGCAGCTATCGACAGAGCACTGAAGCTTTCTTT.

In this sample, this clone turned up a few times. V and J are TRBV6-1 and TRBJ1-6; the match to TRBD1 covers 8 bases. Germline lookup yields CDR1 MNHNS and CDR2 SASEGT. With 2 bases clipped from V and 7 bases from J, the junction kept 7 bases outside the gene matches. This CDR3 has 16 residues. The CDR3 reads CASSERQGTGNSPLHF. CDR3 in DNA: TGTGCCAGCAGTGAAAGACAGGGGACGGGAAATTCACCCCTCCACTTT.

The chain is built from TRBV30 and TRBJ1-4, with 9 nucleotides matching TRBD1. This CDR3 region has 15 residues. From germline, CDR1 is GTSNPN and CDR2 SVGIG (reference sequence). J lost 7 bases, V lost 2 bases, and 8 bases had no gene match. The CDR3 sequence is CAWSSWDRVSEKLFF. In nucleotides, the CDR3 is TGTGCCTGGAGTTCATGGGACAGGGTCAGTGAAAAACTGTTTTTT.

In DNA form, the CDR3 reads TGTGCCAGCAGTTTAGACGGCGCGGCGACCCAGTACTTC. Amino acid sequence: CASSLDGAATQYF. The chain combines TRBV12-3 or TRBV12-4 with TRBJ2-5; D not certain. V lost 1 base and J lost 7, with 10 bases in between. This CDR3 is 13 amino acids long.

This clone was seen a few times. V and J are TRBV6-5 and TRBJ2-7, with 10 bases fitting TRBD1. V shed 5 bases, J shed 6 bases, and the junction held 4 bases outside the gene matches. This CDR3 has 13 residues. Germline CDR1 and CDR2: MNHEY and SVGAGI. The CDR3 is CASSLWTGGEQYF. DNA for the CDR3: TGTGCCAGCAGTCTCTGGACAGGGGGCGAGCAGTACTTC.

The CDR3 DNA is TGTGCCAGCAGCGGGACAGGGGGGAATCAGCCCCAGCATTTT. As protein: CASSGTGGNQPQHF. The chain links TRBV3-1 (or the pseudogene TRBV3-2) to TRBJ1-5, with 11 bases aligning to TRBD1. Trimming took 5 bases from V and 4 from J; bases not matched to a gene: 1. The CDR3 totals 14 residues. The germline V gene encodes CDR1 LGHDT and CDR2 YNNKEL (reference sequence).

This clone was seen more than once but under ten times. This sequence joins TRBV19 and TRBJ1-1; no clear D. The germline V and J ends were trimmed by 3 bases and 8 bases, with 4 bases remaining between them. The CDR3 totals 10 residues. Germline V gives CDR1 LNHDA, CDR2 SQIVND (reference sequence). The CDR3 nucleotides read TGTGCCAGTAGTATCCTAGAAGCTTTCTTT. This sequence encodes CASSILEAFF.

The chain recombines TRBV28 with TRBJ2-2; maybe TRBD2 (7 bases). The V gene lost 11 bases and the J gene lost 5 bases, with 24 bases spanning the gap. Germline V gene sequence: CDR1 MDHEN, CDR2 SYDVKM. This CDR3 region has 16 residues. The CDR3 spells CASLPRGAGGTGELFF. CDR3 in DNA: TGTGCCTCCCTTCCCCGGGGGGCCGGTGGGACCGGGGAGCTGTTTTTT.